This T cell receptor beta chain was sequenced during a study of a mutant IDH1 vaccine in newly diagnosed glioma. Study at large: Most had both radiotherapy and temozolomide beforehand; others had only one. General study findings and limits: Apparently, pseudoprogression bore no relation to changes among the top peripheral T cell clonotypes.

There are 13 residues in the CDR3. Germline values: CDR1 SNHLY, CDR2 FYNNEI. Deletions cut 8 bases from V and 1 base from J, with 11 bases between. Time point specified: week 35, safety follow-up. Vaccination used 300 ug of mutant IDH1 20-mer peptide per dose, with topical imiquimod. Concerning this clone itself: Its antigen is as yet unknown.

Clones were read by immunoSEQ multiplex PCR, and TCRdb kept only the in-frame ones, dropping some. The table has fewer than 35,000 clones, around 80% seen once. This TCR was recovered from a man aged 50 or older with glioma. Sequenced material: PBMCs, taken from a glioma patient whose treatment included an IDH1 peptide vaccine. This chain joins TRBV2 and TRBJ1-1; D is ambiguous. The CDR3 reads CASVPNTNTEAFF. CDR3 DNA: TGTGCCAGCGTACCGAATACGAACACTGAAGCTTTCTTT.